A selection of T cell receptor beta chains follows, all from one sample in a study of blood T cells in healthy people across ages. TCRdb passed the 5' RACE reads through MiXCR, listing each CDR3 protein once. The profile shows fewer than 800,000 distinct CDR3 sequences, 20% to 25% of them singletons. Material for sequencing was blood. All receptors derive from a man between 65 and 85 years old in good health. Each CDR3 is given with its conserved first and last residue. The D gene is left open where the match is weak. Clone size is not always given. Where it is, it says once, few, many or a class for expanded clones.

J	size	D	V	CDR3	DNA
TRBJ2-5	many	NA	TRBV4-3	CASSQGPLETQYF	TGCGCCAGCAGCCAAGGACCGCTTGAGACCCAGTACTTC
TRBJ2-5	NA	NA	TRBV30	CAWAEGTDQETQYF	TGTGCCTGGGCCGAGGGGACTGACCAAGAGACCCAGTACTTC
TRBJ2-7	few	TRBD2	TRBV20-1	CSASLTSGSIDEQYF	TGCAGTGCTAGCCTGACTAGCGGGAGCATCGACGAGCAGTACTTC
TRBJ1-5	NA	NA	TRBV6-1	CASSEGFGDNQPQHF	TGTGCCAGCAGTGAAGGCTTCGGGGACAATCAGCCCCAGCATTTT
TRBJ2-5	few	NA	TRBV9	CASSAGPQETQYF	TGTGCCAGCAGCGCAGGTCCGCAAGAGACCCAGTACTTC
TRBJ2-1	once	TRBD2	TRBV29-1	CSVERREGTMKQFF	TGCAGCGTTGAAAGGCGGGAGGGTACAATGAAGCAGTTCTTC
TRBJ2-5	NA	NA	TRBV5-1	CASSIGGRETQYF	TGCGCCAGCAGTATAGGCGGTAGAGAGACCCAGTACTTC
TRBJ1-2	NA	TRBD1	TRBV5-1	CASSNGTGGLIYGYTF	TGCGCCAGCAGCAACGGGACAGGGGGCCTAATCTATGGCTACACCTTC
TRBJ2-7	NA	TRBD2	TRBV9	CASSLGTSASYEQYF	TGTGCCAGCAGCCTAGGGACTAGCGCATCCTACGAGCAGTACTTC
TRBJ2-1	NA	TRBD1	TRBV5-1	CASSLFGTGDFDEQFF	TGCGCCAGCAGCTTGTTCGGGACAGGGGATTTCGATGAGCAGTTCTTC
TRBJ1-1	NA	TRBD1	TRBV6-1	CASSEVGQIDTEAFF	TGTGCCAGCAGTGAAGTGGGACAGATAGACACTGAAGCTTTCTTT
TRBJ1-1	NA	NA	TRBV29-1	CSALPGAEKNTEAFF	TGCAGCGCTTTGCCGGGAGCCGAAAAGAACACTGAAGCTTTCTTT
TRBJ2-6	NA	TRBD2	TRBV7-3	CASSLRGGTVGANVLTF	TGTGCCAGCAGCTTAAGGGGAGGGACCGTGGGGGCCAACGTCCTGACTTTC
TRBJ2-5	NA	NA	TRBV5-1	CASSSEIASPHRSETQYF	TGCGCCAGCAGCTCGGAGATTGCAAGCCCGCATCGCTCGGAGACCCAGTACTTC
TRBJ2-5	NA	NA	TRBV7-9	CASSGTTVQETQYF	TGTGCCAGCAGCGGGACGACAGTCCAAGAGACCCAGTACTTC
TRBJ2-3	NA	NA	TRBV9	CASSVDLPWAPDTQYF	TGTGCCAGCAGCGTAGACTTACCATGGGCTCCAGATACGCAGTATTTT
TRBJ1-5	NA	NA	TRBV19	CASSVGRQPQHF	TGTGCCAGTAGTGTCGGGCGTCAGCCCCAGCATTTT
TRBJ2-4	NA	NA	TRBV7-2	CASSEQLAKNIQYF	TGTGCCAGCAGCGAACAGTTAGCCAAAAACATTCAGTACTTC
TRBJ1-2	few	TRBD1	TRBV2	CASSLEDRNYGYTF	TGTGCCAGCAGCCTAGAGGACAGGAACTATGGCTACACCTTC
TRBJ1-3	NA	NA	TRBV4-1	CASSPGLTSGNTIYF	TGCGCCAGCAGCCCCGGCTTAACCTCTGGAAACACCATATATTTT
TRBJ2-3	few	NA	TRBV28	CASTLPESDTQYF	TGTGCCAGCACCTTACCCGAGTCAGATACGCAGTATTTT
TRBJ2-5	NA	TRBD1	TRBV20-1	CSARWDRGHSETQYF	TGCAGTGCTAGGTGGGACAGGGGTCACTCAGAGACCCAGTACTTC
TRBJ1-5	many	NA	TRBV5-1	CASSLAGSNQPQHF	TGTGCCAGCAGCTTAGCAGGAAGCAATCAGCCCCAGCATTTT
TRBJ2-1	few	NA	TRBV19	CASSMTTMNEQFF	TGTGCCAGTAGTATGACCACGATGAATGAGCAGTTCTTC
TRBJ2-5	many	NA	TRBV3-1	CASSLRLYQETQYF	TGTGCCAGCAGCCTGAGACTATATCAAGAGACCCAGTACTTC
TRBJ2-2	NA	NA	TRBV12-3/TRBV12-4	CASSSTDRSTGELFF	TGTGCCAGCAGTTCAACAGACCGCTCCACCGGGGAGCTGTTTTTT
TRBJ2-5	many	NA	TRBV7-2	CASSLLTFQTQYF	TGTGCCAGCAGCTTACTTACCTTTCAGACCCAGTACTTC
TRBJ2-3	few	NA	TRBV4-1	CASSISDTQYF	TGCGCCAGCAGCATCTCAGATACGCAGTATTTT
TRBJ1-6	NA	TRBD1	TRBV7-9	CASSRMLTGVTSPLHF	TGTGCCAGCAGCCGTATGCTAACAGGGGTAACTTCACCCCTCCACTTT
TRBJ2-5	NA	NA	TRBV7-6	CASSSLDSPGETQYF	TGTGCCAGCAGCTCCTTGGACAGCCCAGGAGAGACCCAGTACTTC
TRBJ2-7	NA	NA	TRBV5-4	CASSLSLGSYEQYF	TGTGCCAGCAGCTTGTCTTTGGGGTCCTACGAGCAGTACTTC
TRBJ2-5	NA	TRBD1	TRBV20-1	CSGQGYQETQYF	TGCAGTGGACAGGGTTACCAAGAGACCCAGTACTTC
TRBJ2-3	few	TRBD2	TRBV12-5	CASGLTPGLAGGRTDTQYF	TGTGCTAGTGGTTTGACCCCGGGACTAGCGGGAGGTCGCACAGATACGCAGTATTTT
TRBJ2-1	NA	TRBD2	TRBV7-9	CASSLVYSGLADNEQFF	TGTGCCAGCAGCTTAGTTTACTCGGGACTAGCCGACAATGAGCAGTTCTTC
TRBJ2-1	NA	TRBD1	TRBV29-1	CSVVSETGVYNEQFF	TGCAGCGTTGTTTCGGAGACAGGGGTCTACAATGAGCAGTTCTTC
TRBJ2-3	NA	NA	TRBV10-3	CAIRETSTSADTQYF	TGTGCCATCAGGGAGACTAGTACCTCCGCCGATACGCAGTATTTT